Listed below are T cell receptor beta chains from one sample, sequenced in a study of T cell repertoires in cytomegalovirus infection. Via MiXCR, TCRdb re-called the reads, giving one row per CDR3 protein. The profile shows around 260,000 distinct CDR3 sequences, approximately 8.3% of them singletons. Material for sequencing was PBMCs. The receptors shown here come from a human donor in good health (CMV status not recorded). Some clones in this sample may be carry-over from other donors' samples. Both conserved end residues are part of each CDR3. The D gene is left open where the match is weak. The size field is filled for only some rows; it gives once, few, many or a size class.

j_call clone_size d_call v_call cdr3_aa cdr3_nt
TRBJ2-7 many TRBD2 TRBV7-2 CASSLAGGLAYEQYF TGTGCCAGCAGCTTAGCGGGGGGACTAGCCTACGAGCAGTACTTC
TRBJ2-2 many TRBD2 TRBV7-2 CASSPRLAGNTGELFF TGTGCCAGCAGCCCCCGACTAGCGGGGAACACCGGGGAGCTGTTTTTT
TRBJ1-1 many TRBD1 TRBV7-2 CASSSRDRVAEAFF TGTGCCAGCAGCTCCCGTGACAGGGTGGCTGAAGCTTTCTTT
TRBJ1-6 . TRBD1 TRBV3-1 CASSLRQGSDSPLHF TGTGCCAGCAGCCTACGACAGGGATCGGATTCACCCCTCCACTTT
TRBJ1-1 many TRBD1 TRBV12-3/TRBV12-4 CASGRGTGGRTEAFF TGTGCCAGCGGACGCGGGACAGGGGGAAGGACTGAAGCTTTCTTT
TRBJ1-2 few . TRBV7-3 CASAGENNYGYTF TGTGCCAGCGCTGGTGAAAATAACTATGGCTACACCTTC
TRBJ2-7 many TRBD1 TRBV7-2 CASRHADDRGLGEQYF TGTGCCAGCAGGCATGCGGACGACAGGGGGCTGGGGGAGCAGTACTTC
TRBJ1-4 . . TRBV4-3 CASSQDIKRISEKLFF TGCGCCAGCAGCCAAGATATAAAGCGCATTAGTGAAAAACTGTTTTTT
TRBJ1-1 . . TRBV5-6 CASSLGAIMNTEAFF TGTGCCAGCAGCTTGGGGGCGATCATGAACACTGAAGCTTTCTTT
TRBJ2-1 few TRBD2 TRBV11-3 CASSFGRGGSKDEQFF TGTGCCAGCAGCTTTGGCCGCGGGGGATCTAAGGATGAGCAGTTCTTC
TRBJ1-2 few . TRBV28 CASSINLGITANYGYTF TGTGCCAGCAGTATAAATTTGGGCATCACGGCCAACTATGGCTACACCTTC
TRBJ2-7 . TRBD1 TRBV7-6 CASSLGAGTGSYEQYF TGTGCCAGCAGCTTAGGGGCCGGGACAGGCTCCTACGAGCAGTACTTC
TRBJ1-6 many . TRBV12-3/TRBV12-4 CASSLQGGNSPLHF TGTGCCAGCAGTCTTCAAGGGGGGAATTCACCCCTCCACTTT
TRBJ2-7 many TRBD1 TRBV5-6 CASSLEGTAEQYF TGTGCCAGCAGCTTGGAGGGGACAGCCGAGCAGTACTTC
TRBJ1-1 few TRBD1 TRBV2 CASSGGTGGLNTEAFF TGTGCCAGCAGTGGGGGGACAGGAGGACTGAACACTGAAGCTTTCTTT
TRBJ2-1 many TRBD1 TRBV12-3/TRBV12-4 CASSLRGRNEQFF TGTGCCAGCAGTTTAAGGGGGCGGAATGAGCAGTTCTTC
TRBJ2-7 few . TRBV2 CASSEAGAYSYEQYF TGTGCCAGCAGTGAAGCAGGGGCTTACTCCTACGAGCAGTACTTC
TRBJ1-5 many . TRBV7-2 CASSSQGLNQPQHF TGTGCCAGCAGCTCACAGGGTCTCAATCAGCCCCAGCATTTT
TRBJ1-6 many TRBD1 TRBV5-1 CASSSGTGEYNSPLHF TGCGCCAGCAGCTCCGGGACAGGAGAATATAATTCACCCCTCCACTTT
TRBJ2-7 many TRBD1 TRBV7-2 CASSLDGTGGTYEQYF TGTGCCAGCAGCTTAGATGGGACAGGTGGTACCTACGAGCAGTACTTC
TRBJ2-7 . TRBD1 TRBV6-2/TRBV6-3 CASSYLDRDEQYF TGTGCCAGCAGTTACCTGGACAGGGACGAGCAGTACTTC
TRBJ2-5 . TRBD2 TRBV19 CASSIGRLAGVEGTQYF TGTGCCAGTAGTATAGGAAGACTAGCGGGAGTGGAAGGGACCCAGTACTTC
TRBJ1-5 . . TRBV29-1 CSVQGMANQPQHF TGCAGCGTCCAGGGGATGGCCAATCAGCCCCAGCATTTT
TRBJ2-7 many TRBD1 TRBV7-2 CASSLRAGGYYEQYF TGTGCCAGCAGCTTAAGGGCAGGGGGATACTACGAGCAGTACTTC
TRBJ1-1 many TRBD1 TRBV6-8 CASSRRQGSEAFF TGTGCCAGCAGTCGTCGACAGGGCAGTGAAGCTTTCTTT
TRBJ1-4 . . TRBV28 CASSRRDGTNEKLFF TGTGCCAGCAGTCGGCGGGACGGAACTAATGAAAAACTGTTTTTT
TRBJ2-4 many . TRBV7-2 CASSSVQGYGNIQYF TGTGCCAGCAGCTCAGTCCAGGGGTACGGAAACATTCAGTACTTC
TRBJ1-1 many . TRBV7-2 CASSLGTWSFF TGTGCCAGCAGCTTAGGGACCTGGTCATTCTTT
TRBJ1-6 many . TRBV6-5 CASSQRTDSPLHF TGTGCCAGCAGTCAACGGACCGATTCACCCCTCCACTTT
TRBJ2-7 many TRBD1 TRBV7-2 CASSLETGTSYEQYF TGTGCCAGCAGCTTAGAGACAGGGACATCCTACGAGCAGTACTTC
TRBJ1-1 many . TRBV7-9 CASSRDQTGTEAFF TGTGCCAGCAGCCGCGACCAGACGGGCACTGAAGCTTTCTTT
TRBJ2-3 many . TRBV12-3/TRBV12-4 CASSSTGILGDTQYF TGTGCCAGCAGCTCAACAGGGATCCTCGGGGATACGCAGTATTTT
TRBJ2-5 many TRBD1 TRBV7-2 CASSRTGGAMRLETQYF TGTGCCAGCAGCCGCACAGGGGGCGCGATGCGTTTAGAGACCCAGTACTTC
TRBJ2-7 once TRBD1 TRBV20-1 CSATQIRQGVGVIYEQYF TGCAGTGCTACCCAAATCCGACAGGGCGTTGGGGTGATCTACGAGCAGTACTTC
TRBJ1-1 many . TRBV7-2 CASSAGLVTEAFF TGTGCCAGCAGCGCAGGGTTAGTCACTGAAGCTTTCTTT
TRBJ1-4 many . TRBV11-2 CASSNRGQSLEKLFF TGTGCCAGCAGCAATCGGGGACAATCATTGGAAAAACTGTTTTTT
TRBJ2-2 many TRBD2 TRBV19 CASSIVGLANTGELFF TGTGCCAGTAGTATAGTGGGACTAGCAAACACCGGGGAGCTGTTTTTT
TRBJ1-1 . TRBD1 TRBV29-1 CSVRDRGPLDPEAFF TGCAGCGTCCGGGACAGGGGGCCCTTAGATCCTGAAGCTTTCTTT
TRBJ2-2 many TRBD2 TRBV29-1 CSVEQGLAGRGELFF TGCAGCGTTGAACAGGGACTAGCGGGTCGTGGGGAGCTGTTTTTT
TRBJ1-2 many . TRBV7-2 CASSLAQASNYGYTF TGTGCCAGCAGCTTAGCACAGGCGAGTAACTATGGCTACACCTTC
TRBJ2-5 . . TRBV6-2/TRBV6-3 CASNPMVFKETQYF TGTGCCAGCAACCCTATGGTTTTCAAAGAGACCCAGTACTTC
TRBJ2-5 few . TRBV28 CASSLLQGRETQYF TGTGCCAGCAGTCTGCTCCAGGGCCGGGAGACCCAGTACTTC
TRBJ2-1 many . TRBV7-2 CASSRDWDYNEQFF TGTGCCAGCAGCCGGGATTGGGACTACAATGAGCAGTTCTTC
TRBJ1-1 many . TRBV7-2 CASGQTEAFF TGTGCCAGCGGCCAAACTGAAGCTTTCTTT
TRBJ1-4 few . TRBV5-5 CASSKDPTTNEKLFF TGTGCCAGCAGCAAGGACCCTACAACTAATGAAAAACTGTTTTTT
TRBJ2-3 many . TRBV5-1 CASSLLGKGPRSTDTQYF TGCGCCAGCAGCCTCTTGGGTAAGGGGCCGAGAAGCACAGATACGCAGTATTTT